This is a list of T cell receptor beta chains from one sample in a study of T cell repertoires in cytomegalovirus infection. TCRdb recomputed calls from the reads with MiXCR, one row per CDR3 protein. This sample has around 530,000 distinct CDR3 sequences, with about 25% found just once. The sequenced sample was PBMCs. These receptor sequences come from a human donor in good health (CMV status not recorded). Some clones in this sample may be carry-over from other donors' samples. The conserved cysteine and the conserved F or W are not part of the CDR3 here. D genes are given only for firm matches.

v_gene: TRBV7-8
d_gene: -
CDR3aa: ASNLGRLVRFDTGELF

v_gene: TRBV10-3
d_gene: -
CDR3aa: AIRRSGGDYGYT

v_gene: TRBV6-2/TRBV6-3
d_gene: -
CDR3aa: ASSSLETTGELF

v_gene: TRBV7-6
d_gene: TRBD2
CDR3aa: ASSAIAGGRPQQF

v_gene: TRBV7-2
d_gene: -
CDR3aa: ASSPLGQPRNTEAF

v_gene: TRBV2
d_gene: TRBD1
CDR3aa: AHRGEGYT

v_gene: TRBV7-8
d_gene: -
CDR3aa: ASSLAPFQETQY

v_gene: TRBV5-1
d_gene: TRBD1
CDR3aa: ASSLGTGGVSDTEAF

v_gene: TRBV6-6
d_gene: TRBD2
CDR3aa: ASIAGGTSNEQF

v_gene: TRBV6-6
d_gene: TRBD1
CDR3aa: ASSGGQGVDQPQH

v_gene: TRBV6-5
d_gene: TRBD2
CDR3aa: ASLRAGGSVFGGELF

v_gene: TRBV5-1
d_gene: -
CDR3aa: ASSPSAGTYEQY

v_gene: TRBV7-9
d_gene: -
CDR3aa: ASRGTAREQF

v_gene: TRBV12-3/TRBV12-4
d_gene: -
CDR3aa: ASSFRDGNEKLF

v_gene: TRBV12-3/TRBV12-4
d_gene: -
CDR3aa: ASSPGPPSYEQY

v_gene: TRBV5-4
d_gene: -
CDR3aa: ASTLEEGSGGYT

v_gene: TRBV29-1
d_gene: TRBD2
CDR3aa: SVEGTSGDTQY

v_gene: TRBV6-2/TRBV6-3
d_gene: -
CDR3aa: ASRTITGTQIEQY

v_gene: TRBV20-1
d_gene: -
CDR3aa: SAREAQGIYGYT

v_gene: TRBV20-1
d_gene: TRBD2
CDR3aa: SARDLKTSGIGGDEQF

v_gene: TRBV7-2
d_gene: -
CDR3aa: ASSLSLAKSRAGELF

v_gene: TRBV11-2
d_gene: -
CDR3aa: ASSLGGGGLTYEQY

v_gene: TRBV12-3/TRBV12-4
d_gene: -
CDR3aa: ASSPSRVGELF

v_gene: TRBV2
d_gene: TRBD2
CDR3aa: ASWGASGRSYLGNIQY

v_gene: TRBV7-2
d_gene: -
CDR3aa: ASSVTGVSTSSEY

v_gene: TRBV7-9
d_gene: TRBD1
CDR3aa: ASSAEQQGAREQY

v_gene: TRBV28
d_gene: TRBD1
CDR3aa: ASSPSGTGGWGANVLT

v_gene: TRBV5-4
d_gene: -
CDR3aa: ASSPGGRKETQY

v_gene: TRBV11-2
d_gene: TRBD2
CDR3aa: ASSLDSAGTLQF

v_gene: TRBV20-1
d_gene: -
CDR3aa: SVGSGYSYNEQF

v_gene: TRBV7-6
d_gene: -
CDR3aa: ASSLMVTGTLNEQF

v_gene: TRBV7-2
d_gene: TRBD1
CDR3aa: ASSLDPGGVEGEAF

v_gene: TRBV28
d_gene: -
CDR3aa: ASSYRYEPQH

v_gene: TRBV6-5
d_gene: TRBD1
CDR3aa: ASSYSPGQGTSGNTIY

v_gene: TRBV6-1
d_gene: -
CDR3aa: ASSAGWGSEKLF

v_gene: TRBV19
d_gene: -
CDR3aa: ASSRGGVLTGELF

v_gene: TRBV11-3
d_gene: -
CDR3aa: ASSSTRHNEQF

v_gene: TRBV19
d_gene: -
CDR3aa: ATSGAADEKLF

v_gene: TRBV7-8
d_gene: TRBD1
CDR3aa: ASRDDRGSTEAF

v_gene: TRBV5-4
d_gene: TRBD2
CDR3aa: ASSPGGGWTSGRENEQF

v_gene: TRBV24-1
d_gene: TRBD2
CDR3aa: AIGLAGAETQY

v_gene: TRBV5-6
d_gene: TRBD2
CDR3aa: ASRPGLAGLYNEQF

v_gene: TRBV7-2
d_gene: TRBD1
CDR3aa: ASSLNRGEKLF

v_gene: TRBV6-5
d_gene: -
CDR3aa: ASSYSKDSNYGYT

v_gene: TRBV11-2
d_gene: -
CDR3aa: ASSRGLSATGELF

v_gene: TRBV6-6
d_gene: -
CDR3aa: ASSYIAGYSQPQH

v_gene: TRBV20-1
d_gene: -
CDR3aa: SAGTPSSEQF

v_gene: TRBV20-1
d_gene: -
CDR3aa: REGQIGSRREKLF

v_gene: TRBV12-5
d_gene: -
CDR3aa: ASGKYDSTEAF

v_gene: TRBV11-2
d_gene: -
CDR3aa: ASSSTGYSPLH

v_gene: TRBV7-9
d_gene: TRBD1
CDR3aa: ASSAGQGSNEQF

v_gene: TRBV19
d_gene: -
CDR3aa: ASSIMAGRSGTQY

v_gene: TRBV28
d_gene: -
CDR3aa: ASSLLMRGLGTGELF

v_gene: TRBV20-1
d_gene: -
CDR3aa: SARQSWEIEAF

v_gene: TRBV12-3/TRBV12-4
d_gene: -
CDR3aa: ASSPLEYTEAF